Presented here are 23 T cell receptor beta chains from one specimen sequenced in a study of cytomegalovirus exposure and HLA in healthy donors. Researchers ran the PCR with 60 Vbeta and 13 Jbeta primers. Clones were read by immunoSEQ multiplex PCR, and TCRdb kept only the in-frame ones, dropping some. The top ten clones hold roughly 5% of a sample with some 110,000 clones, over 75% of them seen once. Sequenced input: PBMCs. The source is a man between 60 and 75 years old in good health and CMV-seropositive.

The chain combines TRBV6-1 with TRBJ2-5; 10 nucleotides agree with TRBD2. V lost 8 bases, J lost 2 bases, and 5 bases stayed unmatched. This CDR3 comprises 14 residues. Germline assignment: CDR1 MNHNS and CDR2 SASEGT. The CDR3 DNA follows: TGTGCCAGCTCTAGCGGGGGCCATCAAGAGACCCAGTACTTC. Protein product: CASSSGGHQETQYF.

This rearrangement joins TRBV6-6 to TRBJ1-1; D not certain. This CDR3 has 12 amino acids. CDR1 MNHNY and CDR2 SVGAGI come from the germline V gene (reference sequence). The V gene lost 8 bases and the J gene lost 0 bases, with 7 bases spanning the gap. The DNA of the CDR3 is TGTGCCAGCTCAGGAATGAACACTGAAGCTTTCTTT. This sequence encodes CASSGMNTEAFF.

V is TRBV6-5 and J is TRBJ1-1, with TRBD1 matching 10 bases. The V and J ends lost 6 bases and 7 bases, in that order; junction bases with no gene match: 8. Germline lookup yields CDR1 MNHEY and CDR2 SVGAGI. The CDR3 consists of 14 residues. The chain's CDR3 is CASRRTGGRIEAFF. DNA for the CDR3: TGTGCCAGCAGGAGGACAGGGGGTAGGATTGAAGCTTTCTTT.

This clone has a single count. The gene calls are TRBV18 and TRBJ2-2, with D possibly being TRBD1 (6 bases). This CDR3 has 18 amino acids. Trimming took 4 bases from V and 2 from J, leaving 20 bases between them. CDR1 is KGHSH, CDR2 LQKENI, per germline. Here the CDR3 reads CASSLFSDRQTNTGELFF. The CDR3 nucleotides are TGTGCCAGCTCACTGTTCTCGGACAGACAGACAAACACCGGGGAGCTGTTTTTT.

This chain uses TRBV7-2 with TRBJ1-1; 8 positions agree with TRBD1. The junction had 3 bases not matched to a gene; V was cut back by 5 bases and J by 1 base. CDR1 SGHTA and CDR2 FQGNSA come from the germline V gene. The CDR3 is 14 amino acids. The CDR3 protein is CASSNRGGNTEAFF. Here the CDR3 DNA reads TGTGCCAGCAGCAACAGGGGGGGGAACACTGAAGCTTTCTTT.

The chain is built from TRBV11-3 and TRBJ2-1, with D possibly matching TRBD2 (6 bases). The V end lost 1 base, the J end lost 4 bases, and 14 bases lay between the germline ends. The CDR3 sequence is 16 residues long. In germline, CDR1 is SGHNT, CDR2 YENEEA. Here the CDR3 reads CASSLGGLGTYNEQFF. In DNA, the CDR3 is TGTGCCAGCAGCTTAGGGGGACTGGGCACTTACAATGAGCAGTTCTTC.

Here the CDR3 reads CAIRATSGAGELFF. In DNA form, the CDR3 reads TGTGCCATCAGGGCGACTAGCGGGGCCGGGGAGCTGTTTTTT. J is TRBJ2-2 and V is TRBV10-3; 11 bases are a match to TRBD2. CDR3 length: 14 residues. Germline V gene sequence: CDR1 ENHRY, CDR2 SYGVKD. With 6 bases clipped from V and 6 bases from J, the junction kept 3 bases outside the gene matches.

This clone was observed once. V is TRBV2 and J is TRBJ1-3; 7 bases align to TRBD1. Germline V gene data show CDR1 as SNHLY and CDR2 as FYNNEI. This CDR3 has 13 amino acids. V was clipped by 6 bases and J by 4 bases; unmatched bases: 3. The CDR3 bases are TGTGCCAGCAGGACAGGGCCAGGAAACACCATATATTTT. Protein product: CASRTGPGNTIYF.

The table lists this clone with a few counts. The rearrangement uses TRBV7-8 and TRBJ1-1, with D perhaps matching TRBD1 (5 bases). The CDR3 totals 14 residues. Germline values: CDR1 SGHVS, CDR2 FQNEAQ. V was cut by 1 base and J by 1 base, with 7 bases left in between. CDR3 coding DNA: TGTGCCAGCAGCTTAGGCGGGGGGAACACTGAAGCTTTCTTT. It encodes CASSLGGGNTEAFF.

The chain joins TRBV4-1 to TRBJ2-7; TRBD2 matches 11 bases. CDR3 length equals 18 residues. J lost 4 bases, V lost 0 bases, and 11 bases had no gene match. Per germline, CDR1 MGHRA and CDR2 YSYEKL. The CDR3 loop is CASSQDRLAGGLQYEQYF. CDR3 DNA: TGCGCCAGCAGCCAAGATAGGCTAGCGGGGGGCCTACAGTACGAGCAGTACTTC.

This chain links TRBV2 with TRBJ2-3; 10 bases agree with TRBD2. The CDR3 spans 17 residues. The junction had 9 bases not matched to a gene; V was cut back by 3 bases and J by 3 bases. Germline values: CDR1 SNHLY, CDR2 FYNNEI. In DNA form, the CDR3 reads TGTGCCAGCAGTGAGGGTCTACTAGCGGGGTATACAGATACGCAGTATTTT. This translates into CASSEGLLAGYTDTQYF.

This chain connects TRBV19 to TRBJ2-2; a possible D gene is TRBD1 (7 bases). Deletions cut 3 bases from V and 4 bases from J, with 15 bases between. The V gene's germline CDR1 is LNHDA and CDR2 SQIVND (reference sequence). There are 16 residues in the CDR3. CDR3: CASSIWRGPGTGELFF. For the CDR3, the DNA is TGTGCCAGTAGTATTTGGAGGGGGCCTGGCACCGGGGAGCTGTTTTTT.

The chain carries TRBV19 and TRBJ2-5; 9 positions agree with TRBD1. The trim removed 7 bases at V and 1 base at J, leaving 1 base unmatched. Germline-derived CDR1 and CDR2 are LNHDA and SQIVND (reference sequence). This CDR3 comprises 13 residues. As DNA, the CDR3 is TGTGCCAGTATGGGACAGGGCCAAGAGACCCAGTACTTC. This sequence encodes CASMGQGQETQYF.

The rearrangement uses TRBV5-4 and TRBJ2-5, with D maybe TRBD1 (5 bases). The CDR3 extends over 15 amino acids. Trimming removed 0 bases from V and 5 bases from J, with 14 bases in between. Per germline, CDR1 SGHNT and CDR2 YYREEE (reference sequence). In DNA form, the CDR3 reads TGTGCCAGCAGCTTGGAAGGGGTCAGGGTGGAGACCCAGTACTTC. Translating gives CASSLEGVRVETQYF.

The CDR3 reads CASSLAGGAGGYTF. CDR3 coding DNA: TGTGCCAGCAGCTTGGCCGGGGGAGCCGGGGGCTACACCTTC. The rearrangement uses TRBV5-4 and TRBJ1-2, with D perhaps matching TRBD1 (5 bases). In germline, CDR1 is SGHNT, CDR2 YYREEE (reference sequence). Trimming took 0 bases from V and 8 from J, leaving 14 bases between them. The CDR3 runs 14 residues.

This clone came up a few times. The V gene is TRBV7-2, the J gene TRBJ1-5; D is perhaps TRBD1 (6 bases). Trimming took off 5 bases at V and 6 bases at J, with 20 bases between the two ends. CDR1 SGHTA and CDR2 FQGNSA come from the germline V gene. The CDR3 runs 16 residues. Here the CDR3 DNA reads TGTGCCAGCAGCCTTAGCTGGGGGGGGCTAGGTCAGCCCCAGCATTTT. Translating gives CASSLSWGGLGQPQHF.

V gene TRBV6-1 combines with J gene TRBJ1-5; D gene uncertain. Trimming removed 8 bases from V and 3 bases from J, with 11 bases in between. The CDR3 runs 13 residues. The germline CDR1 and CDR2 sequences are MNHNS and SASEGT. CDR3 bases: TGTGCCAGCGGCAGAGACTTCAATCAGCCCCAGCATTTT. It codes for CASGRDFNQPQHF.

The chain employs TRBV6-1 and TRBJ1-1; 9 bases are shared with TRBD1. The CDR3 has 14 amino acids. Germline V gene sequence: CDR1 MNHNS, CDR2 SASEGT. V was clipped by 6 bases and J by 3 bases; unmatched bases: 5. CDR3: CASRGQGPHTEAFF. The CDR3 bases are TGTGCCAGCAGAGGACAGGGGCCCCACACTGAAGCTTTCTTT.

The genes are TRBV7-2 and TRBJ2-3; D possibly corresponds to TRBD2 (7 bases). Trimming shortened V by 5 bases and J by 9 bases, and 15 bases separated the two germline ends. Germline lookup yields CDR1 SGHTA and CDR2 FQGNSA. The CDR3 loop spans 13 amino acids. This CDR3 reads CASSPGGERTQYF. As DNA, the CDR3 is TGTGCCAGCAGCCCGGGGGGCGAGCGGACGCAGTATTTT.

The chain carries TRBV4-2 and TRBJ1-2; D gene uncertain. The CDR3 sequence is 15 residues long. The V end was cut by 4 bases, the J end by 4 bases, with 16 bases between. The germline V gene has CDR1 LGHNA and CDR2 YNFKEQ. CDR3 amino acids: CASSPLSGVSYGYTF. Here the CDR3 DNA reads TGTGCCAGCAGCCCCCTTTCGGGAGTGAGCTATGGCTACACCTTC.

CDR3 sequence (DNA): TGCGCCAGCAGTCGCGGGGGGTACACCGGGGAGCTGTTTTTT. Protein sequence: CASSRGGYTGELFF. This chain connects TRBV5-1 to TRBJ2-2; 8 nucleotides agree with TRBD2. Germline V gene data show CDR1 as SGHRS and CDR2 as YFSETQ. The CDR3 has 14 residues. The V segment lost 5 bases and the J segment 3 bases; nucleotides outside the gene matches: 3.

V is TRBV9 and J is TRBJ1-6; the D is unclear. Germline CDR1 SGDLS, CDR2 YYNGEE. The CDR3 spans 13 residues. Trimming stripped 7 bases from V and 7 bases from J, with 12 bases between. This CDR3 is CASGREENSPLHF. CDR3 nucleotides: TGTGCCAGCGGAAGGGAGGAAAATTCACCCCTCCACTTT.

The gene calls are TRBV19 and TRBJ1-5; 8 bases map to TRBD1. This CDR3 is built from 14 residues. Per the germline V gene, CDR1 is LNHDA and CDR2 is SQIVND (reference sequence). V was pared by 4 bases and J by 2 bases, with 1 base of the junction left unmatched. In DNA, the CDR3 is TGTGCCAGTAGTACGACAGGGGGCAATCAGCCCCAGCATTTT. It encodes CASSTTGGNQPQHF.